These 21 T cell receptor beta chains came from one sample sequenced in a study of PD-L1 blockade in urothelial cancer. TCRdb's copy holds only in-frame clones and misses some; the assay was immunoSEQ multiplex PCR. Here the sample spans tens of thousands of clones, roughly 77% being singletons. The sequencing used PBMCs, collected around atezolizumab (anti-PD-L1) treatment. All receptors come from a man in his 70s with urothelial cancer.

The chain uses TRBV10-3 and TRBJ2-2; 11 nucleotides match TRBD2. The CDR3 loop spans 16 amino acids. CDR1 ENHRY and CDR2 SYGVKD come from the germline V gene. With V trimmed by 11 bases and J by 3 bases, 11 bases remained unmatched. The CDR3 bases are TGTGCCGTCGGGACTAGCGGAAGCGGGGACACCGGGGAGCTGTTTTTT. This gives the protein CAVGTSGSGDTGELFF.

The V gene is TRBV18, the J gene TRBJ2-1, with 12 bases that match TRBD1. The germline CDR1 and CDR2 sequences are KGHSH and LQKENI. The V and J ends lost 3 bases and 3 bases, in that order; junction bases with no gene match: 9. The CDR3 extends over 18 amino acids. The CDR3 here is CASSPGQGASLFYNEQFF. CDR3 coding DNA: TGTGCCAGCTCACCGGGACAGGGGGCGAGTCTCTTCTACAATGAGCAGTTCTTC.

The chain uses TRBV6-5 and TRBJ2-1; 8 bases match TRBD1. CDR1 is MNHEY, CDR2 SVGAGI, per germline. This CDR3 spans 14 amino acids. The J segment lost 1 base and the V segment lost 6 bases, leaving 2 bases of the junction unmatched. The CDR3 region is CASRDRVSYNEQFF. Here the CDR3 DNA reads TGTGCCAGCAGGGACAGGGTATCCTACAATGAGCAGTTCTTC.

J is TRBJ2-5 and V is TRBV29-1; no clear D gene. This CDR3 comprises 11 residues. V was cut by 3 bases and J by 7 bases, with 9 bases left in between. Germline CDR1 reads SQVTM; CDR2 reads ANQGSEA. The CDR3 spells CSVDSPGTQYF. The DNA of the CDR3 is TGCAGCGTTGACTCGCCCGGGACCCAGTACTTC.

The rearrangement uses TRBV19 and TRBJ1-2; tentatively, D is TRBD1 (5 bases). CDR3 length equals 14 residues. Germline V lookup: CDR1 LNHDA, CDR2 SQIVND (reference sequence). The germline V and J ends were trimmed by 3 bases and 8 bases, with 16 bases remaining between them. The chain's CDR3 is CASSIKGLNTGYTF. The CDR3 nucleotides read TGTGCCAGTAGTATTAAGGGGCTCAATACGGGCTACACCTTC.

The chain employs TRBV27 and TRBJ2-5, with 9 bases fitting TRBD1. The germline CDR1 and CDR2 sequences are MNHEY and SMNVEV (reference sequence). The J segment lost 9 bases and the V segment lost 5 bases, leaving 10 bases of the junction unmatched. The CDR3 has 14 amino acids. CDR3 bases: TGTGCCAGCAGTAATACAGGGGGCAGGATTTCCCAGTACTTC. It is translated as CASSNTGGRISQYF.

The chain is built from TRBV6-1 and TRBJ1-2; 8 bases fit TRBD1. With V trimmed by 7 bases and J by 3 bases, 7 bases remained unmatched. The germline gives CDR1 MNHNS, CDR2 SASEGT. This CDR3 is 14 amino acids long. In nucleotides, the CDR3 is TGTGCCAGCAACGCAGGGGGCGCTGACTATGGCTACACCTTC. Protein product: CASNAGGADYGYTF.

This clone was recorded only once. The V and J genes are TRBV6-6 and TRBJ2-5, with TRBD2 matching 9 bases. Trimming removed 6 bases from V and 1 base from J; junction bases left unmatched: 3. The CDR3 has 14 residues. Germline CDR1 reads MNHNY; CDR2 reads SVGAGI (reference sequence). This CDR3 reads CASSRSGSQETQYF. CDR3 sequence (DNA): TGTGCCAGCAGCCGTAGCGGGAGCCAAGAGACCCAGTACTTC.

V gene TRBV7-2 combines with J gene TRBJ2-7; no firm D call. The V end lost 5 bases, the J end lost 5 bases, and 16 bases lay between the germline ends. The CDR3 sequence is 14 residues long. The germline V gene encodes CDR1 SGHTA and CDR2 FQGNSA. This chain's CDR3 is CASSLTSTENEQYF. As DNA, the CDR3 is TGTGCCAGCAGCCTCACCTCGACGGAGAACGAGCAGTACTTC. Based on the CDR3 plus reference TRBV7-2 and TRBJ2-7, the full variable domain is GAGVSQSPSNKVTEKGKDVELRCDPISGHTALYWYRQSLGQGLEFLIYFQGNSAPDKSGLPSDRFSAERTGGSVSTLTIQRTQQEDSAVYLCASSLTSTENEQYFGPGTRLTVT.

The chain couples TRBV28 to TRBJ1-5; 8 bases fit TRBD1. The CDR3 totals 12 residues. Germline trimming cut 3 bases from V and 16 bases from J; bases unmatched to any gene: 8. Germline CDR1 and CDR2: MDHEN and SYDVKM. The CDR3 protein is CASSLGGQGRHF. The CDR3 DNA reads TGTGCCAGCAGTTTGGGCGGACAGGGACGTCATTTT.

The chain employs TRBV5-6 and TRBJ2-7; TRBD1 might be the D (6 bases). The germline V gene has CDR1 SGHDT and CDR2 YYEEEE. This CDR3 spans 14 amino acids. Trimming cost V 3 bases and J 6 bases, with 16 bases left between them. CDR3 loop: CASSSNSGRGEQYF. Written as DNA, the CDR3 is TGTGCCAGCAGCTCTAACAGTGGCAGGGGCGAGCAGTACTTC.

In nucleotides, the CDR3 is TGTGCCAGCAGCTTGGGGAGCGCAAACACTGAAGCTTTCTTT. It codes for CASSLGSANTEAFF. The genes are TRBV7-8 and TRBJ1-1; D gene ambiguous. V gave up 3 bases and J gave up 2 bases, with 10 bases separating them. There are 14 residues in the CDR3. CDR1 is SGHVS and CDR2 is FQNEAQ in the germline V gene.

The gene calls are TRBV2 and TRBJ1-2; the D gene is possibly TRBD1 (6 bases). V lost 5 bases to trimming and J lost 6 bases, with 13 bases between them. The CDR3 loop spans 13 amino acids. Germline assignment: CDR1 SNHLY and CDR2 FYNNEI. Written as DNA, the CDR3 is TGTGCCAGCAGTACCGGTAGGGGGAATGGCTACACCTTC. Protein product: CASSTGRGNGYTF.

This clone came up a few times. V usage is TRBV4-3 and J usage is TRBJ2-7, with 8 positions matching TRBD2. CDR3 length equals 16 residues. V was pared by 4 bases and J by 2 bases, with 10 bases of the junction left unmatched. Germline CDR1 reads LGHNA; CDR2 reads YSLEER. The CDR3 here is CASSPNLSGIAYEQYF. For the CDR3, the DNA is TGCGCCAGCAGCCCAAACCTTAGCGGGATCGCCTACGAGCAGTACTTC.

The chain combines TRBV7-3 with TRBJ1-2, with TRBD1 matching over 8 bases. With V trimmed by 6 bases and J by 2 bases, 14 bases remained unmatched. Germline V gives CDR1 SGHTA, CDR2 FQGTGA. The CDR3 consists of 17 residues. The CDR3 loop is CASSPRATGGFNYGYTF. CDR3 DNA sequence: TGTGCCAGCAGTCCAAGGGCTACAGGGGGATTCAACTATGGCTACACCTTC.

The chain is built from TRBV15 and TRBJ2-1; D not resolved. V was pared by 0 bases and J by 7 bases, with 10 bases between. Germline assignment: CDR1 LNHNV and CDR2 YYDKDF (reference sequence). CDR3 length: 14 amino acids. The CDR3 DNA sequence: TGTGCCACCAGCAGAGAGAACGTCCAGAATGAGCAGTTCTTC. Translation: CATSRENVQNEQFF.

This CDR3 is CASSQEGLAGVAGELFF. The CDR3 DNA follows: TGCGCCAGCAGCCAAGAAGGACTAGCGGGAGTAGCGGGGGAGCTGTTTTTT. V is TRBV4-3 and J is TRBJ2-2; 13 nucleotides align to TRBD2. In germline, CDR1 is LGHNA, CDR2 YSLEER. V trimming: 0 bases; J trimming: 8 bases; junction bases outside the gene matches: 6. This CDR3 has 17 residues.

The chain links TRBV5-6 to TRBJ2-5; tentatively, D is TRBD2 (6 bases). The CDR3 contains 15 residues. Germline V lookup: CDR1 SGHDT, CDR2 YYEEEE. The V and J ends lost 4 bases and 4 bases respectively, with 17 bases between them. The CDR3 reads CASSATGLLVETQYF. Written as DNA, the CDR3 is TGTGCCAGCAGCGCTACGGGACTCCTTGTAGAGACCCAGTACTTC.

V usage is TRBV5-1 and J usage is TRBJ1-1; tentatively, D is TRBD1 (5 bases). This CDR3 has 16 residues. V shed 2 bases and J shed 5 bases, with 19 bases lying between them. Germline V gene sequence: CDR1 SGHRS, CDR2 YFSETQ. CDR3 nucleotides: TGCGCCAGCAGCTTTTCCCTTTGGGGCAGGGAAACTGAAGCTTTCTTT. Protein product: CASSFSLWGRETEAFF.

The V and J genes are TRBV5-1 and TRBJ2-2, with 7 bases lining up with TRBD2. Germline lookup yields CDR1 SGHRS and CDR2 YFSETQ. The V and J ends lost 4 bases and 5 bases, in that order; junction bases with no gene match: 5. The CDR3 is 14 residues long. In DNA form, the CDR3 reads TGCGCCAGCAGCCCCGGGCGGGGGACCGGGGAGCTGTTTTTT. Its translation is CASSPGRGTGELFF.

The chain recombines TRBV9 with TRBJ1-4; D is undetermined. Germline V gives CDR1 SGDLS, CDR2 YYNGEE. Trimming shortened V by 0 bases and J by 0 bases, and 6 bases separated the two germline ends. The CDR3 is made up of 15 amino acids. The CDR3 spells CASSVAGATNEKLFF. The CDR3 region has the DNA TGTGCCAGCAGCGTAGCCGGGGCAACTAATGAAAAACTGTTTTTT.